The 32 T cell receptor beta chains presented below share a single source sample, sequenced in a study of OX40 agonist ivuxolimab in advanced cancers. Produced via immunoSEQ multiplex PCR; TCRdb's table is partial and in-frame only. The table lists about 19,000 clones, 80% to 95% of them singletons. The source was CD4+ or CD8+ T cells sorted from blood, collected in a trial of the OX40 agonist ivuxolimab. All receptors come from an adult with an advanced solid tumor such as melanoma, head and neck, liver or kidney cancer.

The chain links TRBV11-3 to TRBJ2-7; D is undetermined. Trimming cost V 5 bases and J 2 bases, with 10 bases left between them. CDR1 is SGHNT and CDR2 is YENEEA in the germline V gene. The CDR3 is 13 amino acids. This CDR3 is CASSHDQTYEQYF. The CDR3 bases are TGTGCCAGCAGCCACGATCAGACCTACGAGCAGTACTTC.

The chain combines TRBV27 with TRBJ2-7; 7 nucleotides match TRBD2. With V trimmed by 6 bases and J by 4 bases, 6 bases remained unmatched. Germline CDR1 is MNHEY and CDR2 is SMNVEV (reference sequence). The length of the CDR3 is 13 residues. The CDR3 reads CASSEGGPYEQYF. Here the CDR3 DNA reads TGTGCCAGCAGCGAGGGAGGGCCGTACGAGCAGTACTTC.

The rearrangement uses TRBV4-1 and TRBJ2-7; D could derive from TRBD1 or TRBD2 (6 bases each). Trimming cost V 1 base and J 4 bases, with 14 bases left between them. This CDR3 has 15 amino acids. Germline CDR1 is MGHRA and CDR2 is YSYEKL. The CDR3 DNA reads as TGCGCCAGCAGCCAAGGCCCGGGGGCCTTGTACGAGCAGTACTTC. The encoded protein is CASSQGPGALYEQYF.

The chain has TRBV28 and TRBJ2-3, with a weak D call TRBD2 (7 bases). With 3 bases removed from V and 4 bases from J, the gap between germline ends came to 14 bases. This CDR3 region has 15 residues. Per germline, CDR1 MDHEN and CDR2 SYDVKM. The CDR3 bases are TGTGCCAGCAGTTTGGGAGGGGGAGACGCAGATACGCAGTATTTT. This sequence encodes CASSLGGGDADTQYF.

The chain carries TRBV6-5 and TRBJ1-2; unclear D gene. Germline CDR1 is MNHEY and CDR2 is SVGAGI. V shed 0 bases and J shed 6 bases, with 8 bases lying between them. This CDR3 contains 13 residues. This CDR3 is CASSYSTFHGYTF. In nucleotides, the CDR3 is TGTGCCAGCAGTTACTCTACGTTTCATGGCTACACCTTC.

This clone was seen just once. The chain recombines TRBV18 with TRBJ2-5, with 11 bases aligning to TRBD1. Germline loops: CDR1 KGHSH, CDR2 LQKENI. CDR3 length: 15 residues. The junction had 8 bases not matched to a gene; V was cut back by 6 bases and J by 5 bases. The DNA for the CDR3 is TGTGCCAGCTCCGCGGGACAGGGGGTCGGCGAGACCCAGTACTTC. Its translation: CASSAGQGVGETQYF.

The gene calls are TRBV9 and TRBJ2-5; no reliable D call. CDR1 SGDLS and CDR2 YYNGEE come from the germline V gene. The CDR3 runs 13 residues. Trimming pared 0 bases from V and 5 bases from J, leaving 8 bases between. The CDR3 is CASSVEGPETQYF. CDR3 sequence (DNA): TGTGCCAGCAGCGTAGAAGGTCCGGAGACCCAGTACTTC. Combining the CDR3 with reference TRBV9 and TRBJ2-5 gives the whole variable domain DSGVTQTPKHLITATGQRVTLRCSPRSGDLSVYWYQQSLDQGLQFLIQYYNGEERAKGNILERFSAQQFPDLHSELNLSSLELGDSALYFCASSVEGPETQYFGPGTRLLVL.

The chain has TRBV5-6 and TRBJ2-7, with D uncertain. V was pared by 4 bases and J by 4 bases, with 9 bases between. The CDR3 has 12 amino acids. The germline gives CDR1 SGHDT, CDR2 YYEEEE. The CDR3 coding sequence is TGTGCCAGCAGCCCCGGACGGTACGAGCAGTACTTC. Translating it yields CASSPGRYEQYF.

J is TRBJ1-1 and V is TRBV19, with D uncertain. The V end was cut by 6 bases, the J end by 3 bases, with 11 bases between. In germline, CDR1 is LNHDA, CDR2 SQIVND (reference sequence). The CDR3 loop spans 13 amino acids. Here the CDR3 reads CASSPAEYTEAFF. DNA for the CDR3: TGTGCCAGTAGCCCCGCGGAGTACACTGAAGCTTTCTTT.

The chain joins TRBV6-5 to TRBJ2-1, with 7 bases matching TRBD1. V lost 4 bases and J lost 0; bases outside the gene matches: 6. CDR1 and CDR2 (germline): MNHEY, SVGAGI. This CDR3 has 16 amino acids. CDR3 residues: CASSWVRGSSYNEQFF. The CDR3 DNA follows: TGTGCCAGCAGTTGGGTCAGGGGGAGCTCCTACAATGAGCAGTTCTTC.

This chain links TRBV7-9 with TRBJ1-1; 7 nucleotides agree with TRBD1. V lost 11 bases, J lost 5 bases, and 11 bases stayed unmatched. Germline loops: CDR1 SEHNR, CDR2 FQNEAQ (reference sequence). The CDR3 spans 13 residues. The CDR3 loop is CASSSGGGTEAFF. As DNA, the CDR3 is TGTGCCTCTTCTTCAGGGGGAGGTACTGAAGCTTTCTTT.

The J gene is TRBJ2-5, the V gene TRBV2, with D possibly TRBD2 on 6 matching bases. V lost 5 bases, J lost 3 bases, and 16 bases lay in between. CDR1 SNHLY and CDR2 FYNNEI come from the germline V gene. The CDR3 spans 15 residues. CDR3 loop: CASSHSRGGEETQYF. The CDR3 DNA reads as TGTGCCAGCAGTCATTCTAGGGGCGGGGAAGAGACCCAGTACTTC.

The chain carries TRBV7-2 and TRBJ2-5, with D tentatively TRBD2 (6 bases). V lost 2 bases, J lost 4 bases, and 20 bases lay in between. CDR1 and CDR2 (germline): SGHTA, FQGNSA. The CDR3 sequence is 17 residues long. CDR3 sequence: CASSLFVVGGGVETQYF. For the CDR3, the DNA is TGTGCCAGCAGCTTATTTGTAGTGGGAGGAGGGGTAGAGACCCAGTACTTC. The entire variable domain, with the rest obtained from reference TRBV7-2 and TRBJ2-5, is as follows: GAGVSQSPSNKVTEKGKDVELRCDPISGHTALYWYRQSLGQGLEFLIYFQGNSAPDKSGLPSDRFSAERTGGSVSTLTIQRTQQEDSAVYLCASSLFVVGGGVETQYFGPGTRLLVL.

This chain joins TRBV7-9 and TRBJ1-1; weak D call: TRBD1 (6 bases). Germline CDR1 is SEHNR and CDR2 is FQNEAQ (reference sequence). The CDR3 has 14 amino acids. Between the trimmed V and J ends, which lost 0 bases and 3 bases, there was a span of 8 bases. Written as DNA, the CDR3 is TGTGCCAGCAGCTTAGCCAGGGGAGACACTGAAGCTTTCTTT. As protein: CASSLARGDTEAFF.

The V and J genes are TRBV7-9 and TRBJ1-5; no clear D. The V end was cut by 5 bases, the J end by 4 bases, with 18 bases between. The CDR3 is 16 amino acids. Per the germline V gene, CDR1 is SEHNR and CDR2 is FQNEAQ (reference sequence). The CDR3 bases are TGTGCCAGCAGCCCCAGTGTAACAGCCCTTAATCAGCCCCAGCATTTT. This codes for CASSPSVTALNQPQHF.

In this sample, this clone is medium-sized. The chain carries TRBV7-6 and TRBJ2-1; 8 positions match TRBD2. After removal of 1 base from V and 7 bases from J, the junction contained 6 bases not matched to a gene. The CDR3 has 15 residues. CDR1 SGHVS and CDR2 FNYEAQ come from the germline V gene. CDR3 amino acids: CASSLVALAGNEQFF. The DNA of the CDR3 is TGTGCCAGCAGCTTAGTAGCCTTAGCGGGGAATGAGCAGTTCTTC.

This clone was recorded only once. This chain links TRBV5-4 with TRBJ1-1; D call uncertain. The CDR3 is made up of 12 amino acids. The V end was cut by 4 bases, the J end by 5 bases, with 9 bases between. The germline gives CDR1 SGHNT, CDR2 YYREEE (reference sequence). CDR3 in amino acids: CASSTTGTEAFF. In DNA, the CDR3 is TGTGCCAGCAGCACAACGGGGACTGAAGCTTTCTTT.

There are a few counts of this clone. This sequence joins TRBV27 and TRBJ2-7; 9 bases agree with TRBD1. Germline loops: CDR1 MNHEY, CDR2 SMNVEV (reference sequence). CDR3 length: 15 amino acids. With V trimmed by 0 bases and J by 5 bases, 5 bases remained unmatched. The CDR3 DNA is TGTGCCAGCAGTTTATCTCCCGGGACAGGGAACGAGCAGTACTTC. This encodes CASSLSPGTGNEQYF.

This chain joins TRBV28 and TRBJ2-3; 9 bases match TRBD1. With 5 bases clipped from V and 0 bases from J, the junction kept 12 bases outside the gene matches. Germline V gene lookup returns CDR1 MDHEN and CDR2 SYDVKM. CDR3 length equals 18 residues. The DNA of the CDR3 is TGTGCCAGCAGTCCAACAGGGGGCCCTCTCATTAGCACAGATACGCAGTATTTT. Protein: CASSPTGGPLISTDTQYF.

This chain joins TRBV29-1 and TRBJ2-7; 9 positions match TRBD2. The CDR3 totals 11 residues. Germline loops: CDR1 SQVTM, CDR2 ANQGSEA. Unmatched junction bases numbered 5, after V lost 7 bases and J lost 7 bases. The DNA for the CDR3 is TGCAGCGCCCTAGCGGGATTTGAGCAGTACTTC. This sequence encodes CSALAGFEQYF.

This clone appeared once. This chain joins TRBV6-5 and TRBJ2-5; 7 bases align to TRBD2. This CDR3 has 13 residues. CDR1 is MNHEY and CDR2 is SVGAGI in the germline V gene. The V segment lost 2 bases and the J segment 5 bases; nucleotides outside the gene matches: 2. CDR3 nucleotides: TGTGCCAGCAGTTACGAGGGAGGGGAGACCCAGTACTTC. Translation: CASSYEGGETQYF.

The chain employs TRBV5-6 and TRBJ2-2; no clear D. V was clipped by 4 bases and J by 0 bases, with 13 bases between them. CDR3 size: 16 residues. Germline values: CDR1 SGHDT, CDR2 YYEEEE. The CDR3 reads CASSKTRAANTGELFF. The DNA of the CDR3 is TGTGCCAGCAGCAAAACCAGAGCCGCGAACACCGGGGAGCTGTTTTTT.

J is TRBJ1-1 and V is TRBV6-5; D might be TRBD1 (5 bases). The CDR3 covers 13 residues. CDR1 and CDR2 (germline): MNHEY, SVGAGI. V shed 7 bases and J shed 6 bases, with 15 bases lying between them. The CDR3 region is CASTFGTGAEAFF. The CDR3 DNA reads TGTGCCAGCACCTTCGGGACGGGGGCTGAAGCTTTCTTT.

This clone was detected only once. The rearrangement links TRBV11-3 to TRBJ1-3; TRBD1 aligns across 7 bases. With 2 bases clipped from V and 0 bases from J, the junction kept 10 bases outside the gene matches. This CDR3 contains 18 residues. Per the germline V gene, CDR1 is SGHNT and CDR2 is YENEEA. DNA for the CDR3: TGTGCCAGCAGCTTATCTGAGACAGGGTTCCCCTCTGGAAACACCATATATTTT. Its protein product is CASSLSETGFPSGNTIYF.

This chain uses TRBV29-1 with TRBJ2-5; D is unclear. CDR1 and CDR2 (germline): SQVTM, ANQGSEA. This CDR3 comprises 12 residues. V was shortened by 5 bases and J by 4 bases, with 11 bases between the two germline ends. The chain's CDR3 is CSVFGDRETQYF. The CDR3 nucleotides read TGCAGCGTTTTTGGGGATCGAGAGACCCAGTACTTC.

The V call is TRBV19, the J call TRBJ2-7; D is unclear. With 6 bases removed from V and 0 bases from J, the gap between germline ends came to 9 bases. Looked up from germline, CDR1 is LNHDA and CDR2 is SQIVND (reference sequence). The CDR3 sequence is 13 residues long. The CDR3: CASSFGGSYEQYF. The CDR3 bases are TGTGCCAGTAGCTTTGGTGGCTCCTACGAGCAGTACTTC.

The chain joins TRBV29-1 to TRBJ2-7; 11 bases are shared with TRBD2. CDR3 size: 12 residues. J was trimmed by 3 bases and V by 7 bases; bases with no gene match: 2. Per the germline V gene, CDR1 is SQVTM and CDR2 is ANQGSEA. CDR3 loop: CSAGTSGYEQYF. The DNA of the CDR3 is TGCAGCGCCGGGACTAGCGGCTACGAGCAGTACTTC.

This clone has just one count. The chain recombines TRBV5-1 with TRBJ2-5; the D call may be TRBD1 or TRBD2 (5 bases each). The germline V and J ends were trimmed by 4 bases and 5 bases, with 12 bases remaining between them. Per the germline V gene, CDR1 is SGHRS and CDR2 is YFSETQ. The CDR3 has 13 residues. CDR3 amino acids: CASSHIRDETQYF. CDR3 DNA sequence: TGCGCCAGCAGCCATATCCGGGACGAGACCCAGTACTTC.

This rearrangement joins TRBV9 to TRBJ2-1; D ambiguous. Between the trimmed V and J ends, which lost 0 bases and 2 bases, there was a span of 9 bases. CDR1 SGDLS and CDR2 YYNGEE come from the germline V gene. The CDR3 has 15 amino acids. In DNA form, the CDR3 reads TGTGCCAGCAGCGTAGGCTCGGCCCCCTACAATGAGCAGTTCTTC. Protein product: CASSVGSAPYNEQFF.

V and J are TRBV6-5 and TRBJ2-3, with D hard to call. The germline V gene has CDR1 MNHEY and CDR2 SVGAGI. V lost 0 bases and J lost 8, with 3 bases in between. This CDR3 spans 11 amino acids. In nucleotides, the CDR3 is TGTGCCAGCAGTTACTCGGGTACGCAGTATTTT. This sequence encodes CASSYSGTQYF.

This clone was detected only once. The rearrangement uses TRBV2 and TRBJ2-6; D gene uncertain. Germline V gene lookup returns CDR1 SNHLY and CDR2 FYNNEI. There are 15 residues in the CDR3. Trimming cost V 2 bases and J 4 bases, with 9 bases left between them. CDR3 sequence: CASSEFPSGANVLTF. The CDR3 coding sequence is TGTGCCAGCAGTGAATTCCCTTCCGGGGCCAACGTCCTGACTTTC.

This clone was counted a few times. V gene TRBV5-1 combines with J gene TRBJ2-2; no clear D. In germline, CDR1 is SGHRS, CDR2 YFSETQ. Deletions cut 8 bases from V and 2 bases from J, with 19 bases between. The CDR3 runs 16 residues. CDR3 region: CARYRLDGQNTGELFF. The CDR3 region has the DNA TGCGCCAGATATCGGCTCGACGGGCAAAACACCGGGGAGCTGTTTTTT.